This T cell receptor beta chain was recovered during a study of OX40 agonist ivuxolimab in advanced cancers. Turning to the overall study: Ivuxolimab was a fully human IgG2 agonistic monoclonal antibody targeting the costimulatory receptor OX40 (CD134). In the dose-escalation cohort, around 80% of patients were male, and the mean age was roughly 60 years with a range of roughly 20 to 79. Partial responses occurred in three dose-escalation patients: two with cutaneous melanoma and one with hepatocellular carcinoma. The purpose of peripheral TCRbeta sequencing was to test whether ivuxolimab changed TCR sequence diversity and led to clonal T-cell expansion. The paper reports the monotherapy dose-escalation portion (N of about 50 patients) of the phase I ivuxolimab trial. Intravenous ivuxolimab was administered to patients every 2 weeks at six dose levels: 0.01, 0.1, 0.3, 1.5, 3 and 10 mg/kg. Of the approximately 50 dose-escalation patients, hepatocellular carcinoma was present in roughly 19, melanoma in about 15, renal cell carcinoma in 9 and head and neck cancer in 9. Patients were allowed to have had prior anti-PD-1, anti-PD-L1 or anti-CTLA-4 therapy, and approximately 40% of the dose-escalation patients had previously received checkpoint inhibitors.

What the study reported, not specific to this receptor: After ivuxolimab, CD8+ T cells had more expanded clones than CD4+ T cells on average. At doses of 0.1 to 3.0 mg/kg, clonal expansion of both CD4+ and CD8+ blood T cells was observed from baseline to week 6. Low levels of normalized T-cell clonal expansion were also seen in some nonresponding patients. Which antigens the clonally expanded peripheral T cells were specific for was not determined. In partial responders in the 0.1-3.0 mg/kg groups, normalized peripheral clonal expansion was found to be among the lowest, especially among CD8+ T cells.

Genomic DNA was isolated from the sorted cells so that the TCRbeta CDR3 region could be sequenced. TCRbeta CDR3 regions were sequenced using the immunoSEQ Assay. The immuneACCESS repertoire file appears here via TCRdb, limited to in-frame rearrangements. These files lack a portion of the clones; in checked studies, under half of the deficit traces to unresolved V genes, and the cause of the others is not known. The sample includes 71,000 or so clones, with more than 70% observed a single time. Under 9.5% of the sample goes to the ten largest clones. Patients with a history of autoimmune disease or receiving systemic immunosuppression were excluded from the trial. Peripheral blood for TCR sequencing was collected from all dose cohorts at baseline, on cycle 4 day 1, and on cycle 7 day 1. Samples came from an open-label, multicenter, first-in-human phase I dose-escalation trial of ivuxolimab. Adults with locally advanced or metastatic melanoma, renal cell carcinoma, hepatocellular carcinoma or head and neck squamous cell carcinoma were enrolled in the trial. Before TCR sequencing, CD4+ T cells and CD8+ T cells were sorted from peripheral blood as separate populations.

Points on this clone: Its antigen target is currently unknown. There are no base qualities to consult, and no much larger clone falls within one base.

Relative to germline, V is 5 bases shorter and J is 6 bases shorter, with 13 bases between their ends. CDR1 and CDR2 are drawn from the germline V gene (reference sequence): MNHEY, SMNVEV. The CDR3, cysteine through phenylalanine, is 14 amino acids long. CDR3 DNA is the only sequence kept; it has 42 bases, read in frame from the first base. This specimen consisted of CD4+ or CD8+ T cells sorted from blood, obtained in a trial of the OX40 agonist ivuxolimab. This clonotype was obtained from an adult with an advanced solid tumor such as melanoma, head and neck, liver or kidney cancer. In this chain, TRBV27 is recombined with TRBJ2-2; the D gene cannot be resolved beyond TRBD1 or TRBD2, each matching 5 bases. The CDR3 in this case is CASSLDLGAGELFF. The nucleotides read TGTGCCAGCAGTCTAGACCTGGGGGCCGGGGAGCTGTTTTTT.